What follows is one T cell receptor beta chain and its context. This CDR3 has 14 residues. The germline gives CDR1 SQVTM, CDR2 ANQGSEA. These data are taken from a study of T cells expressing NK-cell markers. For the study at large: One of the eight sequenced donors was seronegative, whereas the other seven were HCMV-seropositive.

With UMIs, 5'RACE template switching was used to make TCR beta cDNA. TCRdb re-called the 5' RACE reads, yielding one record per CDR3 amino acid sequence without DNA. The sample's table shows about 450,000 distinct CDR3 sequences. This clonotype was obtained from a woman aged 18-70 years in good health. The source material was blood T cells: a sorted CD56 or NKG2C T cell subset, CD4+ or CD8+ T cells, or bulk PBMC T cells (not recorded which). The V call is TRBV29-1, the J call TRBJ1-1; lacking DNA, the TRBD1 call made by TCRdb goes unchecked. Here the CDR3 reads CSVEGGQLNTEAFF.